This T cell receptor beta chain is from a study of OX40 agonist ivuxolimab in advanced cancers. Concerning the study at large: Ivuxolimab was a fully human IgG2 agonistic monoclonal antibody targeting the costimulatory receptor OX40 (CD134). Peripheral TCRbeta sequencing was intended to test whether TCR sequence diversity was altered and clonal T-cell expansion was caused by ivuxolimab. Patients were allowed to have had prior anti-PD-1, anti-PD-L1 or anti-CTLA-4 therapy, and 40% of the dose-escalation patients had been treated with checkpoint inhibitors. Of the approximately 50 dose-escalation patients, hepatocellular carcinoma was present in some 19, melanoma in roughly 15, renal cell carcinoma in 9 and head and neck cancer in 9. The monotherapy dose-escalation portion (N of about 52 patients) of the phase I ivuxolimab trial is reported in the paper. In the dose-escalation cohort, 82.7% of patients were male, and the mean age was approximately 60 years with a range of roughly 20 to 85. Intravenous ivuxolimab was administered to patients every 2 weeks at six dose levels: 0.01, 0.1, 0.3, 1.5, 3 and 10 mg/kg. Three dose-escalation patients achieved partial responses, one with hepatocellular carcinoma and two with cutaneous melanoma. Here is what the overall study found, with its caveats: Partial responders in the 0.1-3.0 mg/kg groups had among the lowest normalized peripheral clonal expansion, especially among CD8+ T cells. Low levels of normalized T-cell clonal expansion were also shown by some nonresponding patients. At doses from 0.1 to 3.0 mg/kg, clonal expansion was seen in both CD4+ and CD8+ blood T cells between baseline and week 6. After ivuxolimab, more expanded clones were found on average in CD8+ T cells than in CD4+ T cells. Which antigens the clonally expanded peripheral T cells were specific for was not determined.

Patients with a history of autoimmune disease or receiving systemic immunosuppression were excluded from the trial. Peripheral blood for TCR sequencing was drawn from every dose cohort at baseline, at cycle 4 day 1 and at cycle 7 day 1. The samples were drawn from a first-in-human, open-label, multicenter phase I dose-escalation trial of ivuxolimab. Adults with locally advanced or metastatic melanoma, renal cell, hepatocellular, or head and neck squamous cell carcinoma were enrolled in the trial. Before TCR sequencing, CD4+ and CD8+ T cells were separately sorted from peripheral blood. To sequence the TCRbeta CDR3 region, genomic DNA was isolated from the sorted cells. TCRbeta CDR3 regions were sequenced using the immunoSEQ Assay. TCRdb retrieved this table from immuneACCESS and kept in-frame rearrangements only. Not all clones are present; in checked studies, unresolved V genes account for under half, and no reason is known for the remainder. The sample table shows about 120,000 clones, and approximately 89% are seen once. The biggest ten clones account for 0.25% to 0.3% of the sample.

Relative to germline, V is 8 bases shorter and J is 1 base shorter, with 9 bases between their ends. The germline V gene provides CDR1 MNHEY and CDR2 SVGAGI. The CDR3 starts with the cysteine, ends with the phenylalanine, and has 13 residues. Of the read, only the CDR3 DNA is kept; its 39 bases are in frame from base 1. As concerns this clone: No cognate antigen has been identified for it. Per-base qualities were not stored, and no clone one base away is much larger.

The source was CD4+ or CD8+ T cells sorted from blood, collected in a trial of the OX40 agonist ivuxolimab. This receptor was identified in an adult with an advanced solid tumor such as melanoma, head and neck, liver or kidney cancer. Recombination joined TRBV6-5 with TRBJ1-3, with no D gene named confidently. The CDR3 in this case is CASFIVSGNTIYF. The DNA sequence is as follows: TGTGCCAGCTTCATAGTTTCTGGAAACACCATATATTTT.